This T cell receptor beta chain was retrieved from a study of early T cells in non-severe SARS-CoV-2 infection (TCRdb year 2021). Turning to the overall study: Because TCR sequencing relied on bulk RNA taken from unsorted whole blood, pairing of alpha and beta chains was not possible.

By how much of the sample it makes up, this clonotype is medium-sized (0.01 to 0.1%). Its antigen remains unidentified. Base qualities are not recorded, but no much larger clone differs from it by a single base. The library was generated by 5' RACE. The data were produced on a NextSeq 500. In the TCR library protocol, unique molecular identifiers were attached to individual cDNA molecules to correct for PCR bias and sequencing error. Sequencing covered both TCR alpha and beta chains, and within each sample the abundances of alpha and beta sequences were tightly co-correlated. Regarding the original processing steps: Decombinator V4 was used to annotate TCR sequences for V gene, J gene and CDR3. TCRs were defined as expanded if a significant change between any two time points was detected under a Poisson model with p below 0.0001. TCR abundances were normalised to the total number of TCRs sequenced per sample and were expressed as counts per million. A search of VDJdb, accessed on 1 November 2021, was run for TCRs annotated to CMV, EBV and SARS-CoV-2, with TCRs annotated for multiple antigens excluded. TCRdb ran its own pipeline on the public reads, namely fastp trimming at Q25 and MiXCR clone calling, and kept in-frame beta chains. Each record represents a unique CDR3 protein, reported with the most common genes and DNA among its rows. TCRdb's processing, not the study's, gives the V and J calls here. This sample has about 50,000 distinct CDR3 sequences in its table, and approximately 5.7% of those were observed once. Jointly, the top ten make up roughly 6.9% of the sample.

Beyond this particular receptor, the publication reports: VDJdb matching was skewed toward anti-spike CD8 responses and likely underestimated virus-specific expansions by missing private and CD4 specificities.

A case-control design nested within a healthcare worker cohort in London, UK, was used, with weekly nasopharyngeal swab PCR tests and blood sampling performed. Healthcare workers were recruited during the week of the UK lockdown, between 23 and 31 March 2020, and followed weekly for up to about 16 weeks. The specimen comprised whole blood, sampled at baseline. The source is an adult who was a healthcare worker with PCR-confirmed SARS-CoV-2 infection or an uninfected control (not recorded which).

CDR3 loop: CATSERGTGEDTEAFF. The DNA sequence is as follows: TGTGCCACCAGTGAAAGGGGGACAGGGGAGGACACTGAAGCTTTCTTT. The rearrangement joined TRBV24-1 to TRBJ1-1, with TRBD1 matching 10 junction bases. The germline V gene yields KGHDR for CDR1 and SFDVKD for CDR2. Including cysteine and phenylalanine, the CDR3 has 16 amino acids. Left in the record is the CDR3 DNA by itself, 48 bases read in frame from the first base. V is trimmed back by 4 bases and J by 3 bases, and the junction contains 7 bases that no gene match accounts for.